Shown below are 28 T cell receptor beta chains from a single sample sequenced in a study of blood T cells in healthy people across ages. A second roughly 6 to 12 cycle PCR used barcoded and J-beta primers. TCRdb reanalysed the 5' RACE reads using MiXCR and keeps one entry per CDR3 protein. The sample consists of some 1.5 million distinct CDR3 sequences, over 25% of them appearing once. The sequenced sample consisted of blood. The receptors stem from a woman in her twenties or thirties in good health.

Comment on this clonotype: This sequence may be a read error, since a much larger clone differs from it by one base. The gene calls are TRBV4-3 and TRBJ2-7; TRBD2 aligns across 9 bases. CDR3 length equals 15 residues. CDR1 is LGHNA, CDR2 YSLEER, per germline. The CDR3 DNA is TGCGCCAGCAGCGAAGACGCGGGAGGGTCCTACGAGCGGTACTTC. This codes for CASSEDAGGSYERYF.

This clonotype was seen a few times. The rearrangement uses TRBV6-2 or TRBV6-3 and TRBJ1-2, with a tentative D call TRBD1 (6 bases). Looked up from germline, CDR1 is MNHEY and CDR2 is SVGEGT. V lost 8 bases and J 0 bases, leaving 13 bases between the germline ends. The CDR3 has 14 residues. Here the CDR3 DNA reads TGTGCCAGCGGGGGGACACAGACTAACTATGGCTACACCTTC. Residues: CASGGTQTNYGYTF.

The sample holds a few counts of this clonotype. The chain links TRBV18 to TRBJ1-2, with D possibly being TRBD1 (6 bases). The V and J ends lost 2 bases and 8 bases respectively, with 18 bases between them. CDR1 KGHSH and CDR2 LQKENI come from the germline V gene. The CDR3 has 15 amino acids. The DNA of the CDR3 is TGTGCCAGCTCACCAACATCAACAGGGTCTATGGGCTACACCTTC. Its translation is CASSPTSTGSMGYTF.

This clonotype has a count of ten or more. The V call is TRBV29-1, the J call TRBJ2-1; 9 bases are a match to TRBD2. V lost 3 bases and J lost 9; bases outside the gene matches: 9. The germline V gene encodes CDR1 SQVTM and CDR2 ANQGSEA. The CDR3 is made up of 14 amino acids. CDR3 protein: CSVDRSGSLREQFF. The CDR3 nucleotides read TGCAGCGTTGACCGTAGCGGGAGTCTACGTGAGCAGTTCTTC.

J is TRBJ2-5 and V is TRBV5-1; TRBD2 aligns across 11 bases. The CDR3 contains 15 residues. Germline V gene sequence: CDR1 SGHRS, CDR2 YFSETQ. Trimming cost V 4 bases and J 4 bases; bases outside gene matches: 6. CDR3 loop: CASSITSGSSETQYF. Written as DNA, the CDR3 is TGCGCCAGCAGCATAACTAGCGGGAGTTCAGAGACCCAGTACTTC.

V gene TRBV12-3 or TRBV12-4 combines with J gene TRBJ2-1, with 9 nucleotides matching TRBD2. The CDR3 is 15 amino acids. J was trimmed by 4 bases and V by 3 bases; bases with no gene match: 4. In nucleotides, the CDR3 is TGTGCCAGCAGTTTTAGCGGGAGAAGGTACAATGAGCAGTTCTTC. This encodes CASSFSGRRYNEQFF.

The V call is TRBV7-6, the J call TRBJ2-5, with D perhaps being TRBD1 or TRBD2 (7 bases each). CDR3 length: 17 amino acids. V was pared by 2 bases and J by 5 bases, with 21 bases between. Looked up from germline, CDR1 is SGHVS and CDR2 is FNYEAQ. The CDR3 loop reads CASSLLPWEGAMETQYF. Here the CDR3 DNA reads TGTGCCAGCAGCTTACTCCCGTGGGAGGGGGCTATGGAGACCCAGTACTTC.

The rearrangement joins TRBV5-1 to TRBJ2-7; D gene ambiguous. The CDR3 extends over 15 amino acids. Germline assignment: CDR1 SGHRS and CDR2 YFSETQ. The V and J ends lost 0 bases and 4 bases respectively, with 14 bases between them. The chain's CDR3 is CASSLAPPDGYEQYF. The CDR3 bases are TGCGCCAGCAGCTTGGCCCCCCCCGACGGTTACGAGCAGTACTTC.

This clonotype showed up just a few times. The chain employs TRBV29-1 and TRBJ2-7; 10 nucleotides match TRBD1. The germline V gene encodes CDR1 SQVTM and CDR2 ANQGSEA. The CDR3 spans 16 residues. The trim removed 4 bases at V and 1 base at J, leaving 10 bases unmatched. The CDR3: CSVVIFGDRGSYEQYF. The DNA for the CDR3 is TGCAGCGTTGTGATATTCGGGGACAGGGGATCCTACGAGCAGTACTTC.

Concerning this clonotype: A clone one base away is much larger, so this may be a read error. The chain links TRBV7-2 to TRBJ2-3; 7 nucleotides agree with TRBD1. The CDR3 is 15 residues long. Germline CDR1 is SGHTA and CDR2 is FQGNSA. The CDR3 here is CANSRRQGITDTQYF. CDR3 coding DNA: TGTGCCAACAGCCGTCGACAGGGAATCACAGATACGCAGTATTTT.

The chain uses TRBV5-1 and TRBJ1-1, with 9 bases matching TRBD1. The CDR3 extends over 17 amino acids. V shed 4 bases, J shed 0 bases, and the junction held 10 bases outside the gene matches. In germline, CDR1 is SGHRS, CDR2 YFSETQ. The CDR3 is CASSPGDREGVNTEAFF. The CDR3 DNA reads TGCGCCAGCAGCCCGGGGGACAGGGAGGGGGTGAACACTGAAGCTTTCTTT.

The CDR3 DNA is TGTGCCAGCAAAGTAATTGAGGGGGCGCTTGGCTACACCTTC. Translated, it gives CASKVIEGALGYTF. The rearrangement joins TRBV28 to TRBJ1-2, with 7 bases matching TRBD1. V shed 7 bases, J shed 7 bases, and the junction held 12 bases outside the gene matches. Germline lookup yields CDR1 MDHEN and CDR2 SYDVKM. The CDR3 has 14 residues.

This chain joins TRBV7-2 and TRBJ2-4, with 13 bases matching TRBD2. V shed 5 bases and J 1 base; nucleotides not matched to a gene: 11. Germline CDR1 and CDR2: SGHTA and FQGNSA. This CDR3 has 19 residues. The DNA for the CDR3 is TGTGCCAGCAGCCTACGAACTAGCGGGAGGGCCTCGGCCAAAAACATTCAGTACTTC. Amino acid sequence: CASSLRTSGRASAKNIQYF.

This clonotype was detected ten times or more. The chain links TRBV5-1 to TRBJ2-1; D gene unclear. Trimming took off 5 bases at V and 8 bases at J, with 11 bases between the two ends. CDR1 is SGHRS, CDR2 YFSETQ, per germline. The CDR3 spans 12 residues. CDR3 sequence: CASRYRADEQFF. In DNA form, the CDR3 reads TGCGCCAGCAGGTATCGGGCTGATGAGCAGTTCTTC.

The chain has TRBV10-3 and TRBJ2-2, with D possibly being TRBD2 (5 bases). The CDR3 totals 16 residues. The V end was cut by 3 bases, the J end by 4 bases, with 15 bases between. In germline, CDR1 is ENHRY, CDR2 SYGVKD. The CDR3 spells CAISEEVGVSTGELFF. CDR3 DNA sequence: TGTGCCATCAGTGAAGAAGTGGGAGTCAGCACCGGGGAGCTGTTTTTT.

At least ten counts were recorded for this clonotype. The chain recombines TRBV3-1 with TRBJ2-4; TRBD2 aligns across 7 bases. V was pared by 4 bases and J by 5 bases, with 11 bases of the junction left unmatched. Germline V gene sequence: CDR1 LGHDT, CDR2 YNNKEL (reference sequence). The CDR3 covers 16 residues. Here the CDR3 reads CASSLLGGGGENIQYF. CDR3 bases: TGTGCCAGCAGCCTCCTGGGTGGCGGGGGAGAAAACATTCAGTACTTC. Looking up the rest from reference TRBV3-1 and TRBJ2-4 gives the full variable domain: DTAVSQTPKYLVTQMGNDKSIKCEQNLGHDTMYWYKQDSKKFLKIMFSYNNKELIINETVPNRFSPKSPDKAHLNLHINSLELGDSAVYFCASSLLGGGGENIQYFGAGTRLSVL.

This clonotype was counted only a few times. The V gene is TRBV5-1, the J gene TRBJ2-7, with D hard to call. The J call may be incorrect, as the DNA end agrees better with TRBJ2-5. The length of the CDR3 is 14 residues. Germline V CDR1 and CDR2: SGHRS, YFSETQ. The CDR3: CASSFRSLGETQYF. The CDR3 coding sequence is TGCGCCAGCAGCTTCCGCTCCCTGGGGGAGACCCAGTACTTC.

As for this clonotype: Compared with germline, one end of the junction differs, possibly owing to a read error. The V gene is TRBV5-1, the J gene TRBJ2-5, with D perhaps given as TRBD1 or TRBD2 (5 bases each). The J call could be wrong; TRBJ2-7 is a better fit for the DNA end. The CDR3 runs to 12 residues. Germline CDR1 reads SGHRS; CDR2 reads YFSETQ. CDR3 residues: CACSLGRDEQYF. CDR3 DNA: TGCGCCTGCAGCTTGGGGCGGGACGAGCAGTACTTC.

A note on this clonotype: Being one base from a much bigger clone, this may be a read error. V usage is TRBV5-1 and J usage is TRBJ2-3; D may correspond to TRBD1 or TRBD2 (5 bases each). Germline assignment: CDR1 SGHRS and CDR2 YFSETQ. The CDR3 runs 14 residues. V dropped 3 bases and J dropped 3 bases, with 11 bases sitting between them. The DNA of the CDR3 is TGCGCCAGCAGCTGGGGACCCCAAACAGATACGCAGTATTTT. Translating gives CASSWGPQTDTQYF.

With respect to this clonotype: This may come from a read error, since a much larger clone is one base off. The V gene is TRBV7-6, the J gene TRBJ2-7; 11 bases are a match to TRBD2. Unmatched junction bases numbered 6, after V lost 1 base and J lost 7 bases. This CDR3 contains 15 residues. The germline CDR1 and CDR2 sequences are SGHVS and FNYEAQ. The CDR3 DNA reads TGTGCCAGCAGCTTAGTAGCGGGAGGGTCGGGTGAGCAGTACTTC. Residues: CASSLVAGGSGEQYF.

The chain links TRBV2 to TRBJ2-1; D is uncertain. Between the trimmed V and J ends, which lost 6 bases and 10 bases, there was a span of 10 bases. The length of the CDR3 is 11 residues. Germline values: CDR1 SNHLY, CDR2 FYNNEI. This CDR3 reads CASSPQSEQFF. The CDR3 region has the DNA TGTGCCAGCAGCCCCCAGTCCGAGCAGTTCTTC.

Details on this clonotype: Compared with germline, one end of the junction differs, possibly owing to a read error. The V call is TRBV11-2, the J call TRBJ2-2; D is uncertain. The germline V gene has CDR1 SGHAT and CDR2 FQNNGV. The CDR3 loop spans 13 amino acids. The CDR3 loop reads CVSSRPPPGELFF. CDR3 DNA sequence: TGTGTCAGCAGCCGACCTCCACCCGGGGAGCTGTTTTTT. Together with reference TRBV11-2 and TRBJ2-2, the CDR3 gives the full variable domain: EAGVAQSPRYKIIEKRQSVAFWCNPISGHATLYWYQQILGQGPKLLIQFQNNGVVDDSQLPKDRFSAERLKGVDSTLKIQPAKLEDSAVYLCVSSRPPPGELFFGEGSRLTVL.

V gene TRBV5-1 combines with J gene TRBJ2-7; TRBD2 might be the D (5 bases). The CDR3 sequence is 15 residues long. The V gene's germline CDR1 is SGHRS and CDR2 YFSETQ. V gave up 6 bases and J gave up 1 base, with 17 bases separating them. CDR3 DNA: TGCGCCAGCACACCCTCCGGGGAGCCTTCCTACGAGCAGTACTTC. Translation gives CASTPSGEPSYEQYF.

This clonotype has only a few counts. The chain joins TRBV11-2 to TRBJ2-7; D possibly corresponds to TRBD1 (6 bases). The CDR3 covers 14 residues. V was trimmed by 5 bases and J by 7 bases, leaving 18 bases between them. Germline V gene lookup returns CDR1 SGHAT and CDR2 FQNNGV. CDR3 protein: CASSGGGRGREQYF. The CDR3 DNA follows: TGTGCCAGCAGCGGGGGCGGGCGTGGTAGAGAGCAGTACTTC.

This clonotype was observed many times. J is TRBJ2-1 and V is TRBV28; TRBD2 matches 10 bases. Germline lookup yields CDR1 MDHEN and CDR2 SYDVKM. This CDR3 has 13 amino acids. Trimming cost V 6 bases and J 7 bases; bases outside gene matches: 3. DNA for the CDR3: TGTGCCAGCAGACTAGCGGGGTCTAATGAGCAGTTCTTC. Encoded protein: CASRLAGSNEQFF.

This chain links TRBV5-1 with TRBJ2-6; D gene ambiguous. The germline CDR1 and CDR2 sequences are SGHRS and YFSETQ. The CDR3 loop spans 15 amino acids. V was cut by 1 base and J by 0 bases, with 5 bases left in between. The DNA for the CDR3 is TGCGCCAGCAGCTTGATGGTCTCTGGGGCCAACGTCCTGACTTTC. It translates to CASSLMVSGANVLTF.

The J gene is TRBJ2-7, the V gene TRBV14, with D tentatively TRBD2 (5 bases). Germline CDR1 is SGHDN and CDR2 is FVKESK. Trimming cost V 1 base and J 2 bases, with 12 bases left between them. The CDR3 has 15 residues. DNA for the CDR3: TGTGCCAGCAGCCAAGCCGAGGGAGATCCCTACGAGCAGTACTTC. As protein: CASSQAEGDPYEQYF.

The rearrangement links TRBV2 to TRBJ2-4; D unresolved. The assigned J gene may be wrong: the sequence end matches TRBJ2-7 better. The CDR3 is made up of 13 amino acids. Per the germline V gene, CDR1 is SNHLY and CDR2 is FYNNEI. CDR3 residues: CASSRVVANEQYF. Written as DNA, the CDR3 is TGTGCCAGCAGTCGGGTGGTAGCCAACGAGCAGTACTTC.